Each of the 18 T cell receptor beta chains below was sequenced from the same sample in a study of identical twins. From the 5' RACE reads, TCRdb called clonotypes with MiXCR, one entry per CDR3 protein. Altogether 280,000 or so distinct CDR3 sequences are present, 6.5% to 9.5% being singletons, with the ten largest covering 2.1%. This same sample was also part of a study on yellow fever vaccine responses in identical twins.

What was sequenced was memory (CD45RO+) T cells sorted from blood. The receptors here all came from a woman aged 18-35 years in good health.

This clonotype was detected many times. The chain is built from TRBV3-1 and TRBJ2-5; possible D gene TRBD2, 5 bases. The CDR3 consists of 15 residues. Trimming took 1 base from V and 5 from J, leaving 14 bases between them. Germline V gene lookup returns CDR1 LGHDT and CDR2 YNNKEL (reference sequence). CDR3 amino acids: CASSQGDYRGETQYF. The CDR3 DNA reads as TGTGCCAGCAGCCAAGGAGACTACCGTGGGGAGACCCAGTACTTC.

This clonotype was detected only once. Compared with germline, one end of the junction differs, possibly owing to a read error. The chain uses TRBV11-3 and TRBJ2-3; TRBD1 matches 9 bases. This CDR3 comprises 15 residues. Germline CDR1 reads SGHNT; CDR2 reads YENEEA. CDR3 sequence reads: CTSSLGQGNTDTQYF. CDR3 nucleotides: TGTACCAGCAGCTTAGGACAGGGGAACACAGATACGCAGTATTTT.

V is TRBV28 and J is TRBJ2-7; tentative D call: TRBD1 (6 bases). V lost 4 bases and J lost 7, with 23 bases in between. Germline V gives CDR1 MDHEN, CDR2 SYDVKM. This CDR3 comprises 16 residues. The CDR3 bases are TGTGCCAGCAGTTCCGGGACATGGGTTGGGTTGGGGGAGCAGTACGTC. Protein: CASSSGTWVGLGEQYV.

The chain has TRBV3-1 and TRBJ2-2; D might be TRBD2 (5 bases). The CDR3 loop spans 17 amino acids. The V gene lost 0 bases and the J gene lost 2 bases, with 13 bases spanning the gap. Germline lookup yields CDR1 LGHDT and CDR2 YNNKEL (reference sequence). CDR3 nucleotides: TGTGCCAGCAGCCAAGATAGAGGGAGCTTCAACACCGGGGAGCTGTTTTTT. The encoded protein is CASSQDRGSFNTGELFF.

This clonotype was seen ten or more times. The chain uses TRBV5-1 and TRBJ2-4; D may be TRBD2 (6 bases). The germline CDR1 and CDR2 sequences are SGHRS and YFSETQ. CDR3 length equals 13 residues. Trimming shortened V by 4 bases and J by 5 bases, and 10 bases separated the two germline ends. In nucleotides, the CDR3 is TGCGCCAGCAGCCAAGCGGGCGAAAACATTCAGTACTTC. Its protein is CASSQAGENIQYF.

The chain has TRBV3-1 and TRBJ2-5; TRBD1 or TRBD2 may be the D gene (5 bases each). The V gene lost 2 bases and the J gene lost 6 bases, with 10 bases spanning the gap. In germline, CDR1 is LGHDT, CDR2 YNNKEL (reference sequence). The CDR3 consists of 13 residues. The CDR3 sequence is CASSQRGEKTQYF. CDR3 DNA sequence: TGTGCCAGCAGCCAAAGAGGGGAAAAGACCCAGTACTTC.

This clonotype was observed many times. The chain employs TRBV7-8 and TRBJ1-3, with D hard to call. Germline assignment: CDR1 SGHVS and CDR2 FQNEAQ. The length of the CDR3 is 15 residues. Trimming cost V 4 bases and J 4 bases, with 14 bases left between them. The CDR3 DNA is TGTGCCAGCAGCTCGCCCCGGGGTATAGGAAACACCATATATTTT. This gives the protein CASSSPRGIGNTIYF.

In DNA, the CDR3 is TGTGCCAGTAAGAATCAGGGTCAGCGAGGTGCCGGGGAGCTGTTTTTT. Its protein is CASKNQGQRGAGELFF. The chain uses TRBV19 and TRBJ2-2; a weak D match, TRBD1 (5 bases). V was clipped by 7 bases and J by 6 bases, with 21 bases between them. Germline V gene data show CDR1 as LNHDA and CDR2 as SQIVND (reference sequence). The CDR3 runs to 16 residues.

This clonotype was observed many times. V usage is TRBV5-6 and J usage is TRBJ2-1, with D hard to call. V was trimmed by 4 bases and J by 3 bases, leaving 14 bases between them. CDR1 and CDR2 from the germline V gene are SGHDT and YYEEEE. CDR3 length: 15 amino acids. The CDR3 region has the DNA TGTGCCAGCAGCCAAGATCCCCCCGGCTACAATGAGCAGTTCTTC. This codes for CASSQDPPGYNEQFF.

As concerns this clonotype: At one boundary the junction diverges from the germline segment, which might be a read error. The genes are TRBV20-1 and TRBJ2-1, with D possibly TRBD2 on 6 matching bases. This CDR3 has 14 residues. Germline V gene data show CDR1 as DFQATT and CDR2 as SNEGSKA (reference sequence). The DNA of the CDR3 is TGCAGTCCTAGCGCCGGTCCGGTGTACAATGAGCAGTTCTTC. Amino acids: CSPSAGPVYNEQFF.

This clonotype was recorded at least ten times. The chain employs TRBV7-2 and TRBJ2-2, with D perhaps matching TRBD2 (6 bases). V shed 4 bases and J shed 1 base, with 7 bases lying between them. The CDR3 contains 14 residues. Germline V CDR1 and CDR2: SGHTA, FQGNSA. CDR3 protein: CASSYGGNTGELFF. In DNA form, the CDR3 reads TGTGCCAGCAGCTACGGGGGGAACACCGGGGAGCTGTTTTTT.

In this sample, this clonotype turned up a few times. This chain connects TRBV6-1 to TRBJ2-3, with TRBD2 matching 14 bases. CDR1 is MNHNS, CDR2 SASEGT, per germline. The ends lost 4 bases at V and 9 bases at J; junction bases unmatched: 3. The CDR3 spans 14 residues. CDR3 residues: CASSGLAGGGTQYF. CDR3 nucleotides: TGTGCCAGCAGTGGACTAGCGGGGGGGGGGACGCAGTATTTT.

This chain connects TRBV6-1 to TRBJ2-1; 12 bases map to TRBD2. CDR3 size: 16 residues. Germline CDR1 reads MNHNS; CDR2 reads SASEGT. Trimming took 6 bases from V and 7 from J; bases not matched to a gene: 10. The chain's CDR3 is CASRIRLAGVGNEQFF. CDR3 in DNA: TGTGCCAGCAGGATTAGACTAGCGGGAGTGGGGAATGAGCAGTTCTTC.

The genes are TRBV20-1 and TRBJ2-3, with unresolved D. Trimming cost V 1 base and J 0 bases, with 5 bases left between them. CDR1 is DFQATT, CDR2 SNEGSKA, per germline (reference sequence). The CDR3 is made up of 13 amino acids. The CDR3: CSARVPSTDTQYF. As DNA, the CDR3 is TGCAGTGCTAGAGTTCCGAGCACAGATACGCAGTATTTT.

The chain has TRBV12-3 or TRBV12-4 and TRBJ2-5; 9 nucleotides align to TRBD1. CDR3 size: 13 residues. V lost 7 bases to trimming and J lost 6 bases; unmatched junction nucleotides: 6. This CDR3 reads CASNLQGAQTQYF. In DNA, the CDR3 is TGTGCCAGCAACCTACAGGGGGCGCAGACCCAGTACTTC.

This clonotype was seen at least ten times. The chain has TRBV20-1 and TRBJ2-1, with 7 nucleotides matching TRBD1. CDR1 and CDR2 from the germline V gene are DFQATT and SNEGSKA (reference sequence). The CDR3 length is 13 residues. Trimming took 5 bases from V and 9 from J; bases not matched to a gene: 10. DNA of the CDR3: TGCAGTGCTTGGGCAGGGGGAATCGGTGAGCAGTTCTTC. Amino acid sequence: CSAWAGGIGEQFF.

The CDR3 is CASSQRGIEPQHF. The CDR3 coding sequence is TGTGCCAGCAGTCAGAGGGGGATTGAGCCCCAGCATTTT. This chain joins TRBV12-3 or TRBV12-4 and TRBJ1-5; possible D gene TRBD1, 6 bases. The CDR3 sequence is 13 residues long. Trimming left V 5 bases short and J 8 bases short, with 13 bases between.

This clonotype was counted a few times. CDR3 loop: CASSLGVALSEQYF. For the CDR3, the DNA is TGTGCCAGCAGCTTAGGGGTAGCCCTCTCCGAGCAGTACTTC. This chain connects TRBV7-6 to TRBJ2-7; D is unclear. V was trimmed by 1 base and J by 6 bases, leaving 13 bases between them. This CDR3 spans 14 amino acids. CDR1 is SGHVS and CDR2 is FNYEAQ in the germline V gene.